This TCR beta chain was obtained from a study of blood T cell repertoires in COVID-19. Overall study: Samples of COVID-19 (acute and convalescent) were obtained from the United States, Italy and Spain.

Original processing notes: Estimated nucleated cell counts came from reference gene primer amplification. The protocol was immunoSEQ multiplex PCR, while the TCRdb copy is restricted to in-frame clones and leaves out a portion. V, J and clone size were drawn from that table, and D and trimming were deduced from the DNA. The sample shows fewer than 200,000 clones, around four fifths of them seen only once. The V gene lost 1 base and the J gene lost 6 bases, with 4 bases spanning the gap. Germline values: CDR1 KGHSH, CDR2 LQKENI. This CDR3 has 13 residues. The TCR originated in a man between 65 and 79 years old with acute or convalescent COVID-19. This rearrangement joins TRBV18 to TRBJ1-6; D not certain. Sequenced input: peripheral blood. In DNA, the CDR3 is TGTGCCAGCTCACCACAGCCTAATTCACCCCTCCACTTT. Its translation is CASSPQPNSPLHF.